Sequencing of this T cell receptor beta chain was carried out in a study of shared clonotypes between healthy human individuals. Study details: Three CD4 naive, three CD4 memory, two CD8 naive and one CD8 memory plate were used per donor. Findings of the study overall: The sharing of 4.5% to 6.5% of naive CD4 clonotypes was seen across a handful of donors.

The CDR3 is 13 amino acids. Trimming removed 10 bases from V and 4 bases from J, with 16 bases in between. Germline V gene lookup returns CDR1 MGHDK and CDR2 SYGVNS. Per sorted-subset replicate PCR, input was approximately 200 ng DNA, representing about 30,000 T cell genomes. Original processing notes: Filtering differed because ImmunoSEQ produced junction-only sequences that carried no quality scores. Generated by immunoSEQ multiplex PCR, the TCRdb table keeps only in-frame clones and is missing some. V and J calls plus clone size are reproduced from that table; the DNA served to infer D and trimming. The sample lists a few million clones, about 90% occurring once. As regards this clone: The antigen is unknown.

The chain recombines TRBV25-1 with TRBJ1-2; no firm D call. Input material: naive CD4+ T cells from PBMCs. As for subset: CD45RA+ positively selected. This TCR came from a man aged 18 to 35 in good health. Some clones in this sample may be carry-over from other donors' samples. The CDR3 DNA reads TGTGCCACCGATGCCCCTGGAAGCTATGGCTACACCTTC. Its translation is CATDAPGSYGYTF.